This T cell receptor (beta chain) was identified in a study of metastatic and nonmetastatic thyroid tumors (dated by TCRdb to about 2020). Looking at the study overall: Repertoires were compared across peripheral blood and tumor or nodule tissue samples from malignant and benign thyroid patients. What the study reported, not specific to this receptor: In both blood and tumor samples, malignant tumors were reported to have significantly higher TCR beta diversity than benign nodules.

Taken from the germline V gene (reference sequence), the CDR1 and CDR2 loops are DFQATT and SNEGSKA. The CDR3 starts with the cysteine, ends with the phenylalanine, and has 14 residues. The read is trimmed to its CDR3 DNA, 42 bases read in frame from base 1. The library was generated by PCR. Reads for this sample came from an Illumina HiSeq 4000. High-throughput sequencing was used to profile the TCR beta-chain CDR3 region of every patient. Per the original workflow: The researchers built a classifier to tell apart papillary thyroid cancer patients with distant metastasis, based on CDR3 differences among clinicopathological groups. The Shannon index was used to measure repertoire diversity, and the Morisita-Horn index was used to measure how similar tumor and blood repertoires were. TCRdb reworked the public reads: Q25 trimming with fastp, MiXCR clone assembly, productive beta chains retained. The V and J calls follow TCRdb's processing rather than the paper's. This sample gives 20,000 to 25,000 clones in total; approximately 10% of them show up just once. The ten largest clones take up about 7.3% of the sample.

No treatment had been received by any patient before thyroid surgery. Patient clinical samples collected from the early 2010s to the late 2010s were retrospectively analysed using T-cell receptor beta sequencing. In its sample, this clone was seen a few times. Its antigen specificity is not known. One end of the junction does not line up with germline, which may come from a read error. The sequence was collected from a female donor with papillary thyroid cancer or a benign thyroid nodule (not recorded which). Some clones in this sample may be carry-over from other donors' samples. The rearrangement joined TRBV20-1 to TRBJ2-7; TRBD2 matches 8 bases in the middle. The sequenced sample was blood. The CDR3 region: CSARDLSGTNEQYF. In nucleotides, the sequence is TGCAGTGCCAGAGATCTTAGCGGGACGAATGAGCAGTACTTC.